This TCR beta chain was identified during a study of T cells after posttransplantation cyclophosphamide. Points from the study as a whole: Recipient CMV seropositivity and CMV reactivation strongly tracked TRB clonality. Later post-transplant blood repertoires were often dominated by donor CD8+ memory clones. Tissue-infiltrating T cells from skin or gut overlapped little with blood T cells.

The method was immunoSEQ multiplex PCR; TCRdb's version includes in-frame clones alone and lacks a portion of them. The repertoire has about 16,000 clones, roughly nine tenths of them found once; the top ten carry more than 0.45%. Treatment was busulfan-fludarabine conditioning, a marrow graft, and cyclophosphamide on days +3 and +4. Notes on this clone: Its target is not known.

The sequencing used CD4+ T cells sorted from blood, collected after allogeneic stem cell transplant with posttransplant cyclophosphamide. The sequence derives from a male patient between 55 and 70 years old who received an allogeneic stem cell transplant from a related donor and was CMV-positive. Some T cells could come from the graft donor.

For the CDR3, the DNA is TGCAGCGTTCGCGATTCCCTTCTGGAGACCCAGTACTTC. This gives the protein CSVRDSLLETQYF. The chain employs TRBV29-1 and TRBJ2-5, with no clear D. With 5 bases removed from V and 5 bases from J, the gap between germline ends came to 15 bases. The CDR3 consists of 13 residues. Germline values: CDR1 SQVTM, CDR2 ANQGSEA.